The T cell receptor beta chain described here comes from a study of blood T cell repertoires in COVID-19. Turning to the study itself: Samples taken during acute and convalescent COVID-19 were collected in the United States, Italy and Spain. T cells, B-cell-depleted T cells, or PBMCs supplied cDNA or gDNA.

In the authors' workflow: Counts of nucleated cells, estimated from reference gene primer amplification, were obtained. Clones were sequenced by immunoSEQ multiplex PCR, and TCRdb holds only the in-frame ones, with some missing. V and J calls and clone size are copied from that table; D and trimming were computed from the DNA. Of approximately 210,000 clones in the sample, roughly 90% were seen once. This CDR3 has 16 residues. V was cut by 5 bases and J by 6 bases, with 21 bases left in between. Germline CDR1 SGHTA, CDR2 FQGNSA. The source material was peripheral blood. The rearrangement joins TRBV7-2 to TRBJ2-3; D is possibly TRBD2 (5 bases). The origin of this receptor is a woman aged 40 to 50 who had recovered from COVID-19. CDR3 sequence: CASSPQSRASSDTQYF. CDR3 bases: TGTGCCAGCAGCCCCCAATCGCGGGCTAGTTCGGATACGCAGTATTTT.